This T cell receptor (beta chain) originates from a study of control samples from healthy donors and cancer patients. The CDR3 is 13 amino acids. V lost 3 bases to trimming and J lost 6 bases, with 11 bases between them. Per germline, CDR1 SEHNR and CDR2 FQNEAQ (reference sequence). Measured with immunoSEQ multiplex PCR; TCRdb has only the in-frame clones, and not every one. The profile shows under 65,000 clones, around 87% of them singletons. The sequence was collected from a woman aged 55-69 years with lung cancer. V is TRBV7-9 and J is TRBJ1-1, with D perhaps TRBD1 (5 bases). Specimen: PBMCs. The CDR3 region is CASSFGGRAEAFF. CDR3 sequence (DNA): TGTGCCAGCAGCTTTGGGGGAAGAGCTGAAGCTTTCTTT.